The table lists the clone carrying this TCR beta chain with a few counts. Germline CDR1 is LGHNA and CDR2 is YSLEER. The length of the CDR3 is 19 residues. V gave up 2 bases and J gave up 5 bases; unmatched junction bases: 20. This sample is drawn from a study of T cells in Graves' hyperthyroidism and ophthalmopathy. Study at large: It was at initial diagnosis, before any treatment, that peripheral blood was collected.

The investigators amplified TCR beta CDR3 regions from RNA transcripts. A first-round RT-PCR of the TCR CDR3 used the HTBI primer set. TCRdb re-derived calls from the multiplex PCR reads in MiXCR, one entry per CDR3 protein. The data hold under 450,000 distinct CDR3 sequences, with 13% observed a single time. Participants, patients aged 18 to 65, had newly diagnosed hyperthyroidism with a duration under 2 months. The PBMCs were taken from approximately 9.7 ml of fresh peripheral blood. The receptor's source is a man younger than 45 with Graves' hyperthyroidism that later progressed to Graves' ophthalmopathy. V gene TRBV4-3 combines with J gene TRBJ2-5, with TRBD2 identical over 7 bases. The sample comprised blood. The CDR3 DNA reads TGCGCCAGCAGCCAACTCGAGGGGAGCGGGACTACCCTCGGGGAGACCCAGTACTTC. Translated: CASSQLEGSGTTLGETQYF.